A single sample gave rise to the 29 T cell receptor beta chains below, sequenced in a study of OX40 agonist ivuxolimab in advanced cancers. Profiled with immunoSEQ multiplex PCR; TCRdb holds only in-frame clones, not every one. This table has some 79,000 clones, about 93% appearing once. The input for sequencing was CD4+ or CD8+ T cells sorted from blood, taken in a trial of the OX40 agonist ivuxolimab. These TCRs come from an adult with an advanced solid tumor such as melanoma, head and neck, liver or kidney cancer.

The chain joins TRBV19 to TRBJ2-3, with D possibly matching TRBD2 (5 bases). Germline values: CDR1 LNHDA, CDR2 SQIVND (reference sequence). The CDR3 has 16 residues. V was cut by 1 base and J by 2 bases, with 13 bases left in between. In DNA form, the CDR3 reads TGTGCCAGTAGTATAGGTGGGAGACTAAACACAGATACGCAGTATTTT. Translated, it gives CASSIGGRLNTDTQYF.

V is TRBV5-1 and J is TRBJ2-2, with TRBD2 matching over 11 bases. Germline lookup yields CDR1 SGHRS and CDR2 YFSETQ. The CDR3 has 16 amino acids. V was clipped by 5 bases and J by 5 bases; unmatched bases: 8. The CDR3 sequence is CASRVPGTSGTGELFF. CDR3 bases: TGCGCCAGCAGAGTCCCCGGGACTAGCGGAACCGGGGAGCTGTTTTTT.

The chain uses TRBV7-2 and TRBJ2-5; D remains ambiguous. Gene TRBJ2-7 matches the end of the DNA better, so the J call may be wrong. The V gene's germline CDR1 is SGHTA and CDR2 FQGNSA. This CDR3 has 14 residues. The DNA of the CDR3 is TGTGCCAGCAGCTTAGACCTGACTTCCTACGAGCAGTACTTC. This gives the protein CASSLDLTSYEQYF.

The CDR3 nucleotides are TGTGCCAGTAGTATAATGGGACAGGGAAACGAGCAGTACTTC. As protein: CASSIMGQGNEQYF. The chain couples TRBV19 to TRBJ2-7; 9 positions agree with TRBD1. There are 14 residues in the CDR3. CDR1 and CDR2 (germline): LNHDA, SQIVND (reference sequence). J was trimmed by 5 bases and V by 2 bases; bases with no gene match: 4. The entire variable domain, with the rest obtained from reference TRBV19 and TRBJ2-7, is as follows: DGGITQSPKYLFRKEGQNVTLSCEQNLNHDAMYWYRQDPGQGLRLIYYSQIVNDFQKGDIAEGYSVSREKKESFPLTVTSAQKNPTAFYLCASSIMGQGNEQYFGPGTRLTVT.

V is TRBV11-3 and J is TRBJ2-7, with TRBD1 matching 9 bases. The CDR3 extends over 14 amino acids. CDR1 is SGHNT and CDR2 is YENEEA in the germline V gene. The trim removed 7 bases at V and 4 bases at J, leaving 8 bases unmatched. In DNA form, the CDR3 reads TGTGCCAGCAATGTAGGGGGACAGGGTTACGAGCAGTACTTC. It yields the protein CASNVGGQGYEQYF.

V is TRBV30 and J is TRBJ1-2, with D perhaps matching TRBD1 (6 bases). There are 14 residues in the CDR3. V was pared by 0 bases and J by 8 bases, with 16 bases between. The germline CDR1 and CDR2 sequences are GTSNPN and SVGIG (reference sequence). For the CDR3, the DNA is TGTGCCTGGAGTGTAGTAGGCGGGGGCGCCGGCTACACCTTC. Translating gives CAWSVVGGGAGYTF.

The chain recombines TRBV6-5 with TRBJ2-1; D call uncertain. Trimming stripped 5 bases from V and 4 bases from J, with 6 bases between. CDR3 length equals 12 residues. CDR1 is MNHEY and CDR2 is SVGAGI in the germline V gene. CDR3 residues: CASSTQYNEQFF. CDR3 nucleotide sequence: TGTGCCAGCAGTACCCAATACAATGAGCAGTTCTTC.

The chain links TRBV7-6 to TRBJ2-1; 12 nucleotides line up with TRBD1. CDR3 size: 16 residues. Germline V gene data show CDR1 as SGHVS and CDR2 as FNYEAQ. Trimming at V came to 5 bases and at J to 9 bases, leaving 11 bases not matched to a gene. The CDR3 DNA reads TGTGCCAGCAGCCCGGGGACAGGGGGCTCTGTAGGTGAGCAGTTCTTC. Its translation is CASSPGTGGSVGEQFF.

The rearrangement links TRBV20-1 to TRBJ2-7; 7 bases agree with TRBD1. This CDR3 is 11 amino acids long. Germline assignment: CDR1 DFQATT and CDR2 SNEGSKA (reference sequence). With 6 bases clipped from V and 6 bases from J, the junction kept 5 bases outside the gene matches. CDR3 sequence: CSAPTGREQYF. The CDR3, as DNA: TGCAGTGCCCCGACAGGGCGCGAGCAGTACTTC.

This chain links TRBV29-1 with TRBJ2-5, with D possibly being TRBD1 (6 bases). Deletions cut 2 bases from V and 5 bases from J, with 9 bases between. The CDR3 spans 12 residues. Germline CDR1 and CDR2: SQVTM and ANQGSEA. In DNA form, the CDR3 reads TGCAGCGTTGAACAGGGGCCGGAGACCCAGTACTTC. Protein product: CSVEQGPETQYF.

On this clone itself: The junction departs from the called germline gene at one end, perhaps through a read error. The CDR3 spells CSVGSGLADNEQFF. CDR3 nucleotides: TGCAGTGTTGGGTCGGGACTAGCGGACAATGAGCAGTTCTTC. This chain joins TRBV29-1 and TRBJ2-1; 11 nucleotides agree with TRBD2. The CDR3 consists of 14 residues. Germline CDR1 SQVTM, CDR2 ANQGSEA.

J is TRBJ1-4 and V is TRBV7-9, with D unresolved. Germline CDR1 is SEHNR and CDR2 is FQNEAQ (reference sequence). This CDR3 has 16 amino acids. The V gene lost 1 base and the J gene lost 0 bases, with 9 bases spanning the gap. The CDR3 sequence is CASSLGRTATNEKLFF. CDR3 sequence (DNA): TGTGCCAGCAGCTTAGGGCGGACCGCAACTAATGAAAAACTGTTTTTT.

Regarding this clone: This same CDR3 is encoded by further DNA sequences in the sample. The chain carries TRBV11-3 and TRBJ2-5; D not resolved. Germline V gives CDR1 SGHNT, CDR2 YENEEA. Trimming shortened V by 0 bases and J by 4 bases, and 0 bases separated the two germline ends. The CDR3 covers 11 residues. CDR3 DNA sequence: TGTGCCAGCAGCTTAGAAGAGACCCAGTACTTC. It codes for CASSLEETQYF.

V usage is TRBV5-1 and J usage is TRBJ2-3, with TRBD1 matching over 8 bases. V shed 4 bases and J 0 bases; nucleotides not matched to a gene: 4. In germline, CDR1 is SGHRS, CDR2 YFSETQ. The CDR3 has 15 amino acids. For the CDR3, the DNA is TGCGCCAGCAGCAAGGACAGGGCAAGCACAGATACGCAGTATTTT. Amino acids: CASSKDRASTDTQYF.

V is TRBV19 and J is TRBJ2-7, with TRBD1 identical over 7 bases. Germline assignment: CDR1 LNHDA and CDR2 SQIVND (reference sequence). The CDR3 sequence is 15 residues long. With 5 bases clipped from V and 6 bases from J, the junction kept 13 bases outside the gene matches. This CDR3 is CASSGLYRGASEQYF. The CDR3 nucleotides are TGTGCCAGTAGTGGACTCTACAGGGGAGCCAGCGAGCAGTACTTC.

V usage is TRBV19 and J usage is TRBJ2-3, with TRBD2 matching 9 bases. CDR3 size: 14 residues. Germline V gene sequence: CDR1 LNHDA, CDR2 SQIVND (reference sequence). J gave up 5 bases and V 7 bases, and 7 bases lay outside the gene matches. CDR3 DNA: TGTGCCAGTACCGGCGGGAGGGCCTTAGATACGCAGTATTTT. Encoded protein: CASTGGRALDTQYF.

The chain couples TRBV7-8 to TRBJ1-1, with no clear D. V dropped 0 bases and J dropped 1 base, with 3 bases sitting between them. The CDR3 sequence is 13 residues long. CDR1 and CDR2 (germline): SGHVS, FQNEAQ. The CDR3 DNA sequence: TGTGCCAGCAGCTTAGCCCCGAACACTGAAGCTTTCTTT. The encoded protein is CASSLAPNTEAFF.

The chain links TRBV21-1 to TRBJ1-2. TRBV21-1 is flagged as a pseudogene. This CDR3 has 20 amino acids. CDR3: CASSKVAIPAVVDTIYGYTF. CDR3 coding DNA: TGTGCCAGCAGCAAAGTCGCTATTCCCGCGGTTGTGGATACAATTTATGGCTACACCTTC.

This chain connects TRBV9 to TRBJ2-6; D gene uncertain. Germline CDR1 and CDR2: SGDLS and YYNGEE. The length of the CDR3 is 18 residues. V lost 0 bases to trimming and J lost 0 bases, with 13 bases between them. CDR3 sequence: CASSVVPSSSSGANVLTF. CDR3 nucleotide sequence: TGTGCCAGCAGCGTAGTCCCTAGTTCAAGCTCTGGGGCCAACGTCCTGACTTTC.

V and J are TRBV19 and TRBJ1-3; D unresolved. This CDR3 is 14 amino acids long. Germline-derived CDR1 and CDR2 are LNHDA and SQIVND (reference sequence). The ends were cut back, 5 bases at V and 7 bases at J, with 15 bases in the middle. The CDR3 here is CASSSHESGNTIYF. Written as DNA, the CDR3 is TGTGCCAGTAGTTCACACGAATCGGGGAACACCATATATTTT.

The chain links TRBV21-1 to TRBJ1-5; TRBD1, the table's D call, was not compared with the DNA. TRBV21-1 is a pseudogene segment. This CDR3 contains 16 residues. The CDR3 DNA sequence: TGTGCCAGCAGCAACACGGACAGGGCCCTTTTTCAGCCCCAGCATTTT. Amino acids: CASSNTDRALFQPQHF.

V usage is TRBV6-5 and J usage is TRBJ2-1; 7 bases line up with TRBD2. This CDR3 is built from 15 residues. V was clipped by 5 bases and J by 3 bases; unmatched bases: 7. Germline lookup yields CDR1 MNHEY and CDR2 SVGAGI. In DNA form, the CDR3 reads TGTGCCAGCAGTGCGGGACTACCGAACTACAATGAGCAGTTCTTC. Translating it yields CASSAGLPNYNEQFF.

The J gene is TRBJ1-1, the V gene TRBV21-1. TRBV21-1 is annotated as a pseudogene. CDR3 size: 17 residues. In nucleotides, the CDR3 is TGTGCCAGCAGCAAAGAGGAACGGGACGAATCAGTCACTGAAGCTTTCTTT. Translation: CASSKEERDESVTEAFF.

The gene calls are TRBV6-1 and TRBJ2-6; 9 nucleotides line up with TRBD1. The V and J ends lost 5 bases and 0 bases, in that order; junction bases with no gene match: 5. The CDR3 has 17 residues. Germline-derived CDR1 and CDR2 are MNHNS and SASEGT. The CDR3 protein is CASSQGTGLSGANVLTF. The CDR3 nucleotides read TGTGCCAGCAGTCAAGGGACAGGGCTCTCTGGGGCCAACGTCCTGACTTTC.

This chain uses TRBV11-2 with TRBJ2-2; 7 bases map to TRBD2. The CDR3 consists of 15 residues. The germline gives CDR1 SGHAT, CDR2 FQNNGV. The trim removed 2 bases at V and 3 bases at J, leaving 3 bases unmatched. As DNA, the CDR3 is TGTGCCAGCAGCTTATGGGGGGGAGACACCGGGGAGCTGTTTTTT. This translates into CASSLWGGDTGELFF.

This clone was counted a single time. The rearrangement links TRBV27 to TRBJ2-3; no clear D gene. Germline V gives CDR1 MNHEY, CDR2 SMNVEV (reference sequence). The CDR3 is 12 amino acids. V was clipped by 6 bases and J by 6 bases, with 10 bases between them. CDR3 sequence (DNA): TGTGCCAGCAGGTCTCTCGGGGATACGCAGTATTTT. This gives the protein CASRSLGDTQYF.

This chain links TRBV18 with TRBJ2-4; D not certain. The CDR3 has 16 amino acids. Trimming stripped 2 bases from V and 5 bases from J, with 16 bases between. Germline-derived CDR1 and CDR2 are KGHSH and LQKENI. CDR3 region: CASSPNSDRVQNIQYF. The CDR3 bases are TGTGCCAGCTCACCAAACTCCGACCGGGTCCAAAACATTCAGTACTTC.

The chain couples TRBV29-1 to TRBJ2-7; TRBD1 matches at 10 bases. Per the germline V gene, CDR1 is SQVTM and CDR2 is ANQGSEA. CDR3 length: 13 residues. After removal of 3 bases from V and 6 bases from J, the junction contained 5 bases not matched to a gene. The CDR3: CSVDPGTGAEQYF. The CDR3, as DNA: TGCAGCGTTGATCCCGGGACAGGGGCCGAGCAGTACTTC.

This sequence joins TRBV2 and TRBJ1-2, with 11 bases matching TRBD1. Trimming took 7 bases from V and 4 from J; bases not matched to a gene: 8. The CDR3 consists of 15 residues. Germline CDR1 and CDR2: SNHLY and FYNNEI. The CDR3 reads CASTAGTGGPYGYTF. The CDR3 bases are TGTGCCAGCACGGCAGGGACAGGGGGTCCCTATGGCTACACCTTC.